Presented here are 28 T cell receptor beta chains from one specimen sequenced in a study of control samples from healthy donors and cancer patients. Profiling relied on immunoSEQ multiplex PCR, and the TCRdb table lists in-frame clones only, not all of them. This sample has some 28,000 clones; roughly 89% occur once, and the top ten carry roughly 1.5%. The sequencing input was PBMCs. The receptors shown here come from a woman in her thirties or forties with lung cancer.

V gene TRBV3-1 (or the pseudogene TRBV3-2) combines with J gene TRBJ1-1; D is possibly TRBD1 (5 bases). Trimming took 6 bases from V and 6 from J, leaving 17 bases between them. Germline assignment: CDR1 LGHDT and CDR2 YNNKEL (reference sequence). This CDR3 has 14 amino acids. CDR3 DNA sequence: TGTGCCAGCAGAGATACCGGGAGGGGACCTGAAGCTTTCTTT. This encodes CASRDTGRGPEAFF.

The table lists this clone with a count of one. The rearrangement links TRBV7-8 to TRBJ1-5; D remains ambiguous. Trimming removed 7 bases at V and 0 bases at J, with 16 bases between. The CDR3 has 16 amino acids. Germline V gives CDR1 SGHVS, CDR2 FQNEAQ. CDR3 sequence: CASTPHGVSSNQPQHF. In DNA, the CDR3 is TGTGCCAGCACCCCTCATGGGGTATCTAGCAATCAGCCCCAGCATTTT.

This clone has a single count. The CDR3 loop reads CASSQEQGEGNQPQHF. CDR3 in DNA: TGCGCCAGCAGCCAAGAGCAGGGTGAAGGCAATCAGCCCCAGCATTTT. The chain recombines TRBV4-3 with TRBJ1-5; the D gene is possibly TRBD1 (5 bases). Germline values: CDR1 LGHNA, CDR2 YSLEER. The CDR3 has 16 residues. Trimming took 0 bases from V and 2 from J, leaving 11 bases between them.

This rearrangement joins TRBV7-3 to TRBJ2-6; D ambiguous. The CDR3 length is 13 residues. V shed 2 bases and J shed 2 bases, with 1 base lying between them. Germline loops: CDR1 SGHTA, CDR2 FQGTGA. As DNA, the CDR3 is TGTGCCAGCAGCTTAGCTGGGGCCAACGTCCTGACTTTC. Protein sequence: CASSLAGANVLTF.

The gene calls are TRBV4-1 and TRBJ1-2; 8 nucleotides agree with TRBD1. From germline, CDR1 is MGHRA and CDR2 YSYEKL. V was pared by 1 base and J by 7 bases, with 11 bases of the junction left unmatched. The CDR3 has 16 residues. CDR3 region: CASSQGWATGQAGYTF. CDR3 coding DNA: TGCGCCAGCAGCCAAGGCTGGGCGACGGGACAGGCTGGCTACACCTTC.

This chain links TRBV27 with TRBJ1-6; D remains ambiguous. Trimming pared 8 bases from V and 0 bases from J, leaving 11 bases between. This CDR3 has 15 residues. Germline V gives CDR1 MNHEY, CDR2 SMNVEV (reference sequence). The CDR3 protein is CASGPASSYNSPLHF. In DNA, the CDR3 is TGTGCCAGCGGACCAGCGAGCTCCTATAATTCACCCCTCCACTTT.

This rearrangement joins TRBV10-3 to TRBJ2-5; the D gene is possibly TRBD2 (6 bases). The CDR3 sequence is 14 residues long. V lost 2 bases to trimming and J lost 5 bases, with 12 bases between them. From germline, CDR1 is ENHRY and CDR2 SYGVKD. This CDR3 reads CAISEPTGGETQYF. The CDR3 DNA reads as TGTGCCATCAGTGAGCCAACAGGAGGGGAGACCCAGTACTTC.

This clone appeared a single time. This chain uses TRBV7-2 with TRBJ2-3, with 7 nucleotides matching TRBD2. The germline V gene has CDR1 SGHTA and CDR2 FQGNSA. Germline trimming cut 2 bases from V and 0 bases from J; bases unmatched to any gene: 5. The CDR3 runs 16 residues. The chain's CDR3 is CASSLFGGGSTDTQYF. Written as DNA, the CDR3 is TGTGCCAGCAGCTTATTCGGCGGGGGAAGCACAGATACGCAGTATTTT.

V usage is TRBV5-5 and J usage is TRBJ1-1; D uncertain. Germline CDR1 SGHKS, CDR2 YYEKEE (reference sequence). The CDR3 totals 13 residues. The ends were cut back, 0 bases at V and 1 base at J, with 4 bases in the middle. The CDR3 here is CASSLAPNTEAFF. The CDR3 nucleotides read TGTGCCAGCAGCTTGGCCCCGAACACTGAAGCTTTCTTT.

The chain joins TRBV7-9 to TRBJ1-5; D not resolved. From germline, CDR1 is SEHNR and CDR2 FQNEAQ (reference sequence). The germline V and J ends were trimmed by 0 bases and 6 bases, with 3 bases remaining between them. The CDR3 is 12 amino acids. The CDR3 sequence: CASSLAAQPQHF. Here the CDR3 DNA reads TGTGCCAGCAGCTTAGCGGCTCAGCCCCAGCATTTT. Looking up the rest from reference TRBV7-9 and TRBJ1-5 gives the full variable domain: DTGVSQNPRHKITKRGQNVTFRCDPISEHNRLYWYRQTLGQGPEFLTYFQNEAQLEKSRLLSDRFSAERPKGSFSTLEIQRTEQGDSAMYLCASSLAAQPQHFGDGTRLSIL.

The J gene is TRBJ2-5, the V gene TRBV6-5, with 7 nucleotides matching TRBD2. This CDR3 spans 16 amino acids. The germline gives CDR1 MNHEY, CDR2 SVGAGI. V trimming: 0 bases; J trimming: 3 bases; junction bases outside the gene matches: 7. CDR3 protein: CASSYSGGVGEETQYF. CDR3 nucleotides: TGTGCCAGCAGTTACTCGGGAGGGGTTGGGGAAGAGACCCAGTACTTC.

This rearrangement joins TRBV19 to TRBJ1-5, with D possibly matching TRBD1 (6 bases). CDR1 and CDR2 from the germline V gene are LNHDA and SQIVND (reference sequence). The CDR3 has 14 residues. Trimming removed 5 bases from V and 7 bases from J, with 15 bases in between. CDR3 loop: CASSQGRDGQPQHF. As DNA, the CDR3 is TGTGCCAGTAGTCAGGGGCGGGATGGCCAGCCCCAGCATTTT.

This chain's CDR3 is CASSLSRTGASYEQYF. DNA for the CDR3: TGTGCCAGCAGTTTATCGAGGACAGGGGCCTCCTACGAGCAGTACTTC. The chain has TRBV27 and TRBJ2-7, with TRBD1 identical over 9 bases. V gave up 0 bases and J gave up 0 bases; unmatched junction bases: 3. From germline, CDR1 is MNHEY and CDR2 SMNVEV (reference sequence). The CDR3 spans 16 residues.

The rearrangement uses TRBV19 and TRBJ2-6, with D unresolved. The CDR3 is made up of 16 amino acids. Germline-derived CDR1 and CDR2 are LNHDA and SQIVND (reference sequence). V gave up 4 bases and J gave up 0 bases, with 10 bases separating them. The CDR3: CASSNRHLSGANVLTF. DNA of the CDR3: TGTGCCAGTAGTAACCGACATCTCTCTGGGGCCAACGTCCTGACTTTC.

The chain combines TRBV7-8 with TRBJ2-7, with D unresolved. The V end was cut by 5 bases, the J end by 3 bases, with 20 bases between. This CDR3 has 16 amino acids. Germline V gene data show CDR1 as SGHVS and CDR2 as FQNEAQ. The CDR3 reads CASSQTPGPRGYEQYF. Here the CDR3 DNA reads TGTGCCAGCAGCCAAACCCCGGGTCCCCGCGGCTACGAGCAGTACTTC.

Note on this clone: Different DNA sequences within this sample yield the same CDR3. This chain links TRBV5-1 with TRBJ2-7; no reliable D call. Trimming cost V 0 bases and J 2 bases, with 9 bases left between them. The V gene's germline CDR1 is SGHRS and CDR2 YFSETQ. This CDR3 spans 14 amino acids. The CDR3 DNA follows: TGCGCCAGCAGCTTGGCTGACGGGCCCTACGAGCAGTACTTC. Translation gives CASSLADGPYEQYF.

Concerning this clone: The identical CDR3 is also encoded by other nucleotide sequences in the sample. The chain is built from TRBV27 and TRBJ2-2; D ambiguous. Trimming stripped 1 base from V and 4 bases from J, with 13 bases between. Germline V gives CDR1 MNHEY, CDR2 SMNVEV (reference sequence). CDR3 length: 16 amino acids. CDR3 bases: TGTGCCAGCAGTTTATACCCGCCCTCGGGCACCGGGGAGCTGTTTTTT. Its translation is CASSLYPPSGTGELFF.

V gene TRBV25-1 combines with J gene TRBJ1-1, with D perhaps matching TRBD1 (6 bases). The germline V gene has CDR1 MGHDK and CDR2 SYGVNS. The CDR3 runs 16 residues. V was cut by 5 bases and J by 1 base, with 17 bases left in between. The chain's CDR3 is CASSHQTGTPNTEAFF. As DNA, the CDR3 is TGTGCCAGCAGTCATCAGACCGGGACACCGAACACTGAAGCTTTCTTT.

This clone was picked up one time. V is TRBV4-3 and J is TRBJ1-1, with D unclear. The length of the CDR3 is 18 residues. V was shortened by 0 bases and J by 1 base, with 18 bases between the two germline ends. Germline V gene data show CDR1 as LGHNA and CDR2 as YSLEER. The CDR3 loop is CASSQDFGTSYPNTEAFF. The DNA for the CDR3 is TGCGCCAGCAGCCAAGATTTTGGTACGTCCTACCCGAACACTGAAGCTTTCTTT.

The rearrangement uses TRBV4-3 and TRBJ1-2; D gene unclear. Trimming pared 0 bases from V and 2 bases from J, leaving 10 bases between. The V gene's germline CDR1 is LGHNA and CDR2 YSLEER. The CDR3 runs to 15 residues. CDR3 sequence: CASSQEYRSNYGYTF. CDR3 DNA: TGCGCCAGCAGCCAAGAGTACAGATCCAACTATGGCTACACCTTC.

In its sample, this clone was seen once. V and J are TRBV5-4 and TRBJ1-2, with 7 bases aligning to TRBD1. Trimming at V came to 3 bases and at J to 8 bases, leaving 13 bases not matched to a gene. The CDR3 totals 15 residues. Germline V gene lookup returns CDR1 SGHNT and CDR2 YYREEE (reference sequence). DNA of the CDR3: TGTGCCAGCAGCTCCCAGGGGGGGTTAAGCGAGGGCTACACCTTC. It encodes CASSSQGGLSEGYTF.

The V call is TRBV11-3, the J call TRBJ1-1; possibly TRBD1 for D (6 bases). This CDR3 has 15 amino acids. The V end lost 0 bases, the J end lost 1 base, and 9 bases lay between the germline ends. Per germline, CDR1 SGHNT and CDR2 YENEEA. The CDR3 sequence is CASSLDRGRNTEAFF. CDR3 bases: TGTGCCAGCAGCTTAGATAGGGGGAGGAACACTGAAGCTTTCTTT.

J is TRBJ1-5 and V is TRBV5-5, with TRBD1 as a possible D gene (5 bases). CDR3 length: 13 amino acids. In germline, CDR1 is SGHKS, CDR2 YYEKEE (reference sequence). Trimming removed 4 bases from V and 4 bases from J, with 9 bases in between. The CDR3 DNA reads TGTGCCAGCAGCGTCTCAGGGAATCAGCCCCAGCATTTT. The encoded protein is CASSVSGNQPQHF.

The J gene is TRBJ1-2, the V gene TRBV19, with TRBD1 identical over 7 bases. The length of the CDR3 is 14 residues. V was pared by 8 bases and J by 3 bases, with 9 bases of the junction left unmatched. Germline V gives CDR1 LNHDA, CDR2 SQIVND (reference sequence). The CDR3 sequence is CASDPRGRDYGYTF. The CDR3 DNA reads as TGTGCCAGTGATCCGAGGGGGCGCGACTATGGCTACACCTTC.

The chain is built from TRBV9 and TRBJ2-3, with D possibly matching TRBD2 (6 bases). Germline CDR1 and CDR2: SGDLS and YYNGEE. Trimming left V 2 bases short and J 0 bases short, with 10 bases between. The CDR3 loop spans 15 amino acids. CDR3 sequence: CASSVGAGSTDTQYF. The CDR3, as DNA: TGTGCCAGCAGCGTGGGTGCGGGGAGCACAGATACGCAGTATTTT. Variable domain in full (rest from reference TRBV9 and TRBJ2-3): DSGVTQTPKHLITATGQRVTLRCSPRSGDLSVYWYQQSLDQGLQFLIQYYNGEERAKGNILERFSAQQFPDLHSELNLSSLELGDSALYFCASSVGAGSTDTQYFGPGTRLTVL.

This sequence joins TRBV19 and TRBJ2-7; D might be TRBD1 or TRBD2, each matching 5 bases. This CDR3 comprises 13 residues. Between the trimmed V and J ends, which lost 4 bases and 6 bases, there was a span of 13 bases. Per the germline V gene, CDR1 is LNHDA and CDR2 is SQIVND (reference sequence). The CDR3 DNA follows: TGTGCCAGTAGTAGGGACCGGCTCTCCGAGCAGTACTTC. It codes for CASSRDRLSEQYF.

The chain combines TRBV16 with TRBJ2-1; 10 nucleotides align to TRBD2. The CDR3 covers 15 residues. CDR1 and CDR2 from the germline V gene are KGHSY and FQNENV. The trim removed 6 bases at V and 4 bases at J, leaving 6 bases unmatched. The CDR3 region has the DNA TGTGCCAGCAGACTCACTAGCGGGGCTTACAATGAGCAGTTCTTC. It yields the protein CASRLTSGAYNEQFF.

The chain carries TRBV18 and TRBJ1-6; D is possibly TRBD1 (6 bases). V shed 3 bases and J shed 7 bases, with 13 bases lying between them. The CDR3 sequence is 15 residues long. Germline V gene sequence: CDR1 KGHSH, CDR2 LQKENI. This CDR3 is CASSPRTDRNSPLHF. The CDR3 DNA reads as TGTGCCAGCTCACCCAGGACAGACCGAAATTCACCCCTCCACTTT.